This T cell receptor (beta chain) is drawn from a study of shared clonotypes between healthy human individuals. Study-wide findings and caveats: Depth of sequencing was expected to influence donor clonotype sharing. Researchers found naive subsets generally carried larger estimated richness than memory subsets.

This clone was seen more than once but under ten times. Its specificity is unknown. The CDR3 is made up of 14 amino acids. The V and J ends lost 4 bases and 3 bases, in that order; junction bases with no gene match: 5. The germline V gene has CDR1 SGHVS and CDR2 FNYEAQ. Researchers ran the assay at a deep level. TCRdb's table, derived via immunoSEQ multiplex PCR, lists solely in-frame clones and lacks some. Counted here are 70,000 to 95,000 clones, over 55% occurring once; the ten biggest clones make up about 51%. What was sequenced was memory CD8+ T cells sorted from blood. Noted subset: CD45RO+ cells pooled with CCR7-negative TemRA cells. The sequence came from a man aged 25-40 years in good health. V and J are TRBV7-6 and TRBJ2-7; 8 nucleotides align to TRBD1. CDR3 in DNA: TGTGCCAGCAGCTCAGGGGGCGATGGCTACGAGCAGTACTTC. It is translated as CASSSGGDGYEQYF.